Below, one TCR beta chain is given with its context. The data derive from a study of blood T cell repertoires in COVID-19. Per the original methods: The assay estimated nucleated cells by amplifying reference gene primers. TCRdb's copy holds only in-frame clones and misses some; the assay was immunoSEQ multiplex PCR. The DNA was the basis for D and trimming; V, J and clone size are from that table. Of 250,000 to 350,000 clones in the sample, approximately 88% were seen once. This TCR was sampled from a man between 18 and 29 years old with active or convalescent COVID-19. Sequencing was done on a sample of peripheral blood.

CDR3 in DNA: TGCGCCAGCAGCCCTGGGACAGTGCCTAACCAGCCCCAGCATTTT. The encoded protein is CASSPGTVPNQPQHF. The genes are TRBV4-1 and TRBJ1-5; 7 nucleotides line up with TRBD1. The CDR3 runs to 15 residues. CDR1 MGHRA and CDR2 YSYEKL come from the germline V gene. V was pared by 4 bases and J by 7 bases, with 10 bases of the junction left unmatched.